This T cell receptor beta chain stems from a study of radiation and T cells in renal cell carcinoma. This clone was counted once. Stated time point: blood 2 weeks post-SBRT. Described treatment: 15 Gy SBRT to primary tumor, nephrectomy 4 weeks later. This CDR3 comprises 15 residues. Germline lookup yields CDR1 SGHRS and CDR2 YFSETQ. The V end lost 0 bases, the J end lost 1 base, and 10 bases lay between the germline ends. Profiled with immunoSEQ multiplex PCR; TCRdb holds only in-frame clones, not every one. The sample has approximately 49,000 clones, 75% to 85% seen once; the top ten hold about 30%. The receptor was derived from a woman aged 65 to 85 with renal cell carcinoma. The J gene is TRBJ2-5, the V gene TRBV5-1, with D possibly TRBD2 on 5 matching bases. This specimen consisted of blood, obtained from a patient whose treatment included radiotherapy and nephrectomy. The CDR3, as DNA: TGCGCCAGCAGCTTGGGGACTTCATTCCAAGAGACCCAGTACTTC. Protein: CASSLGTSFQETQYF.